This T cell receptor (beta chain) was profiled in a study of T cells after somatic rescue of genetic block. With regard to this clone: The sample carries other DNA sequences with the same CDR3.

Only in-frame clones appear in the TCRdb table, and some are missing; sequencing was by immunoSEQ multiplex PCR. The sample gives about 70,000 clones, under 95% of which show up once; about 3% is in the top ten. CDR3 length: 19 residues. The clonotype comes from a man in his forties. Sequenced material: peripheral blood mononuclear cells (PBMCs). The gene calls are TRBV21-1 and TRBJ1-6; the table's D call TRBD1 went unverified against the DNA. TRBV21-1 is recorded as a pseudogene. CDR3 residues: CASNLGPDRTPYPHSPLHF. CDR3 DNA: TGTGCCAGCAACCTAGGGCCTGACAGGACACCCTATCCTCATTCACCCCTCCACTTT.